Below, 20 T cell receptor beta chains from the same sample are listed, as sequenced in a study of T cells in women clearing cervical HPV infection (dated by TCRdb to the late 2010s). The receptor library was made with the immunoSEQ multiplex PCR assay. In TCRdb, the immuneACCESS table is reduced to in-frame sequences with V and J assigned. These tables do not hold every clone; where another copy was compared, an unresolved V gene accounts for under half, and the others remain unexplained. This sample's table contains some 20,000 clones. The top ten clonotypes cover 5% of the sample. The sample consisted of blood buffy coat. These receptors all stem from a woman between 18 and 70 years old with a cervical HPV16 infection that either progressed to CIN3+ or cleared (not recorded which).

In the case of this clone: The sequence runs out 3 residues before the end of the CDR3; the remainder is reconstructed from the germline J gene. The V gene is TRBV7-3, the J gene TRBJ1-1, with D possibly being TRBD1 (6 bases). CDR3 length: 15 residues. V lost 5 bases, J lost 6 bases, and 19 bases lay in between. Germline V CDR1 and CDR2: SGHTA, FQGTGA. CDR3 protein: CASSPSGGAGAEAFF. The DNA read from the CDR3 is TGTGCCAGCAGCCCAAGCGGGGGGGCAGGGGCTGAA.

Notes on this clone: The read terminates 3 residues ahead of where the CDR3 ends, so the germline J gene completes it. This chain uses TRBV6-2 or TRBV6-3 with TRBJ2-2, with no clear D. Germline V gene sequence: CDR1 MNHEY, CDR2 SVGEGT. This CDR3 contains 12 residues. CDR3 in amino acids: CASQAYNEKLFF. The covered CDR3 bases are TGTGCCAGCCAGGCGTATAATGAAAAG.

Concerning this clone: The germline gene is not matched at one end of the junction; a read error may be the cause. The read ends 3 residues before the CDR3 terminus; that terminus is restored from the germline J gene. The chain recombines TRBV6-1 with TRBJ1-5; D gene ambiguous. The CDR3 spans 15 residues. Germline values: CDR1 MNHNS, CDR2 SASEGT. The sequenced CDR3 bases are TGTGCCAGCAGTGAATTCGACACGGCTAATCGGCCC. Its translation is CASSEFDTANRP. The CDR3 in full is CASSEFDTANRPQHF.

Comment on this clone: Sequencing ends 3 residues short of the CDR3 end; the germline J gene provides the rest. V and J are TRBV6-2 or TRBV6-3 and TRBJ2-1, with 7 bases identical to TRBD1. V shed 2 bases, J shed 7 bases, and the junction held 5 bases outside the gene matches. The CDR3 sequence is 14 residues long. The germline gives CDR1 MNHEY, CDR2 SVGEGT. The DNA read from the CDR3 is TGTGCCAGCAGTTACCTGGGACAGCATAATGAG. Translated, it gives CASSYLGQHNE. The CDR3 in full is CASSYLGQHNEQFF.

Concerning this clone itself: The observed sequence ends 3 residues before the CDR3 terminus, with the missing tail filled in from the germline J gene. V is TRBV5-4 and J is TRBJ1-2, with TRBD1 identical over 8 bases. Germline assignment: CDR1 SGHNT and CDR2 YYREEE (reference sequence). V shed 4 bases, J shed 4 bases, and the junction held 9 bases outside the gene matches. The CDR3 consists of 15 residues. The DNA read from the CDR3 is TGTGCCAGCAGCCCGTCCAGGGGGCGAAGCTATGGC. Translation: CASSPSRGRSYG. The whole CDR3 region reads CASSPSRGRSYGYTF.

Points on this clone: Read data end 3 residues before the CDR3 end; the end is taken from the germline J gene. The gene calls are TRBV7-7 and TRBJ1-2, with 12 bases identical to TRBD1. The V gene's germline CDR1 is SSHAT and CDR2 FNYEAQ (reference sequence). The CDR3 is 18 amino acids. The CDR3 sequence is CASSFRTPGQGAHNDYTF. CDR3 bases read: TGTGCCAGCAGCTTTCGAACGCCGGGACAGGGGGCTCACAATGAC. The complete variable domain, with remaining parts taken from reference TRBV7-7 and TRBJ1-2, reads GAGVSQSPRYKVTKRGQDVTLRCDPISSHATLYWYQQALGQGPEFLTYFNYEAQPDKSGLPSDRFSAERPEGSISTLTIQRTEQRDSAMYRCASSFRTPGQGAHNDYTFGSGTRLTVV.

About this clone itself: The read terminates 3 residues before the CDR3 end, so the remaining end is supplied by the germline J gene. V usage is TRBV6-2 or TRBV6-3 and J usage is TRBJ1-5; D is undetermined. Germline loops: CDR1 MNHEY, CDR2 SVGEGT. This CDR3 contains 12 residues. V was shortened by 8 bases and J by 7 bases, with 12 bases between the two germline ends. The CDR3 protein is CASSARGQPQHF. CDR3 DNA, as far as it was read: TGTGCCAGCTCCGCACGAGGGCAGCCC.

The CDR3 region is CASSLPISRGQYF. Incomplete CDR3 DNA: TGTGCCAGCAGCCTCCCTATATCCCGCGGT. The chain employs TRBV7-2 and TRBJ2-4; D gene uncertain. The read is 3 residues too short to cover the CDR3 end, so that end is filled in from the germline J gene. Germline loops: CDR1 SGHTA, CDR2 FQGNSA. The CDR3 contains 13 residues.

With regard to this clone: The read stops 3 residues short of the end of the CDR3; the missing end is completed from the germline J gene. This same CDR3 is encoded by further DNA sequences in the sample. The chain has TRBV18 and TRBJ1-1; weak D call: TRBD1 (6 bases). The CDR3 consists of 19 residues. The V gene's germline CDR1 is KGHSH and CDR2 LQKENI. The CDR3 reads CASSPIGDTDRRRQGAAFF. The sequenced part of the CDR3 DNA is TGTGCCAGCTCACCAATAGGGGACACAGACCGCCGACGGCAAGGGGCC.

As to this clone: From the germline J gene comes the end of the CDR3, since the read stops 3 residues before it. The chain has TRBV28 and TRBJ2-2; D not resolved. The CDR3 covers 15 residues. Trimming left V 0 bases short and J 5 bases short, with 10 bases between. Germline V gives CDR1 MDHEN, CDR2 SYDVKM. The CDR3 reads CASSLWAQWTGELFF. Partial CDR3 DNA: TGTGCCAGCAGTTTATGGGCCCAATGGACCGGGGAG.

About this clone: From the germline J gene comes the end of the CDR3, since the read stops 3 residues before it. This chain joins TRBV7-3 and TRBJ2-3; 7 positions agree with TRBD2. The CDR3 contains 14 residues. V lost 3 bases to trimming and J lost 3 bases; unmatched junction nucleotides: 3. The V gene's germline CDR1 is SGHTA and CDR2 FQGTGA. The part of the CDR3 DNA that was read is TGTGCCAGCAGCTTTACCGGGGGGACAGATACG. Its protein is CASSFTGGTDT. The entire CDR3 reads CASSFTGGTDTQYF.

Comments on this clone: The missing CDR3 end, 3 residues past where the read stops, is filled in from the germline J gene. The rearrangement uses TRBV12-3 or TRBV12-4 and TRBJ2-2, with 7 bases identical to TRBD1. The V gene end was trimmed by 2 bases and the J gene end by 1 base; junction bases not matched to a gene: 7. The CDR3 is 17 amino acids. CDR3 protein: CASSLTGVGRNTGELFF. Partial CDR3 DNA: TGTGCCAGCAGTTTAACAGGGGTAGGGAGGAACACCGGGGAG.

Comment on this clone: The read comes to an end 3 residues before the CDR3 does, leaving the germline J gene to fill in the end. The V call is TRBV10-2, the J call TRBJ1-2; 11 bases line up with TRBD1. The CDR3 has 15 amino acids. The V gene end was trimmed by 1 base and the J gene end by 3 bases; junction bases not matched to a gene: 1. Germline V gene lookup returns CDR1 WSHSY and CDR2 SAAADI. The CDR3 DNA, read in part, is TGCGCCAGCAGTGAGTGGACAGGGGGCTACTATGGC. It yields the protein CASSEWTGGYYG. The full CDR3 is CASSEWTGGYYGYTF.

Notes on this clone: The CDR3 end falls 3 residues outside the read, so it is completed with the germline J gene. This chain joins TRBV30 and TRBJ1-2; tentatively, D is TRBD1 (6 bases). Germline loops: CDR1 GTSNPN, CDR2 SVGIG (reference sequence). The CDR3 loop spans 15 amino acids. The DNA read from the CDR3 is TGTGCCTGGAGTGTATTCCTAAAGGCAGGGGTCGGC. This gives the protein CAWSVFLKAGVG. The entire CDR3 protein reads CAWSVFLKAGVGYTF.

The CDR3 bases that were read are TGCGCCAGCAGCCAGCAGGGGAAAGCCGGGGAG. Protein product: CASSQQGKAGE. The entire CDR3 is CASSQQGKAGELFF. The genes are TRBV5-1 and TRBJ2-2; D is perhaps TRBD1 (6 bases). The read ends 3 residues before the CDR3 terminus; that terminus is restored from the germline J gene. Germline loops: CDR1 SGHRS, CDR2 YFSETQ. Trimming took off 4 bases at V and 6 bases at J, with 13 bases between the two ends. This CDR3 is 14 amino acids long.

The CDR3 protein is CASTSPSGAEQYF. The CDR3 DNA, read in part, is TGTGCCAGCACGAGTCCTAGCGGGGCCGAG. The chain carries TRBV28 and TRBJ2-7; 9 positions match TRBD2. The read terminates 3 residues ahead of where the CDR3 ends, so the germline J gene completes it. J was trimmed by 6 bases and V by 7 bases; bases with no gene match: 7. Per the germline V gene, CDR1 is MDHEN and CDR2 is SYDVKM. The CDR3 totals 13 residues.

About this clone itself: Read data end 3 residues before the CDR3 end; the end is taken from the germline J gene. The rearrangement joins TRBV18 to TRBJ1-6; TRBD1 might be the D (5 bases). Germline CDR1 is KGHSH and CDR2 is LQKENI. V was cut by 3 bases and J by 5 bases, with 8 bases left in between. The CDR3 is 14 residues long. CDR3 bases read: TGTGCCAGCTCACCCCAACAGGATAATTCACCC. Its protein is CASSPQQDNSP. The whole CDR3 sequence reads CASSPQQDNSPLHF.

This clone shows up as medium-sized by frequency. The read ends 3 residues early relative to the CDR3; the germline J gene fills the gap. This chain connects TRBV5-1 to TRBJ2-3; D uncertain. The V end was cut by 1 base, the J end by 4 bases, with 7 bases between. The germline CDR1 and CDR2 sequences are SGHRS and YFSETQ. The CDR3 contains 13 residues. The CDR3 region is CASSLLLSDTQYF. The covered CDR3 bases are TGCGCCAGCAGCTTGTTACTCTCAGATACG.

Worth noting for this clone: At one of its ends the junction is not consistent with the germline gene, which may arise from a read error. Read coverage stops 3 residues before the CDR3 terminus; the germline J gene supplies the remainder. This chain uses TRBV4-2 with TRBJ1-2; D uncertain. The CDR3 has 15 amino acids. Per the germline V gene, CDR1 is LGHNA and CDR2 is YNFKEQ. Incomplete CDR3 DNA: TGCGCCAGCAGCCAAGATACGGCGGGTGGGTATGGC. The encoded protein is CASSQDTAGGYG. The complete CDR3 sequence is CASSQDTAGGYGYTF.

With respect to this clone: The sequence runs out 3 residues before the end of the CDR3; the remainder is reconstructed from the germline J gene. The rearrangement uses TRBV20-1 and TRBJ2-7; TRBD1 is a possible D gene (5 bases). This CDR3 region has 14 residues. In germline, CDR1 is DFQATT, CDR2 SNEGSKA (reference sequence). Deletions cut 1 base from V and 3 bases from J, with 13 bases between. The CDR3 DNA, read in part, is TGCAGTGCTAGAGGGGGCCAGGTGGACTACGAG. It translates to CSARGGQVDYE. The whole CDR3 region reads CSARGGQVDYEQYF.